The text below deals with one T cell receptor beta chain. Germline lookup yields CDR1 SEHNR and CDR2 FQNEAQ (reference sequence). J gave up 1 base and V 5 bases, and 4 bases lay outside the gene matches. This CDR3 region has 15 residues. TCRdb keeps only in-frame clones here, not all; method: immunoSEQ multiplex PCR. The repertoire has 25,000 to 35,000 clones, over 75% of them found once; the top ten carry roughly 15%. The data belong to a study of OX40 agonist ivuxolimab in advanced cancers. Study in general: Participants, around 80% male, averaged about 56 years of age, ranging from roughly 23 to 90.

The material sequenced was CD4+ or CD8+ T cells sorted from blood, taken in a trial of the OX40 agonist ivuxolimab. The chain links TRBV7-9 to TRBJ1-1; 10 bases match TRBD1. The clonotype originates from an adult with an advanced solid tumor such as melanoma, head and neck, liver or kidney cancer. CDR3 loop: CASSTGQGRNTEAFF. In nucleotides, the CDR3 is TGTGCCAGCAGCACGGGACAGGGGAGGAACACTGAAGCTTTCTTT.